This T cell receptor (beta chain) emerged from a study of human T cells and chemical hapten exposure. Study-level points and caveats: DPC sensitization produced no change in TCRs with frequency above 1 in 1000.

TCRdb re-called the RACE reads with MiXCR, one entry per CDR3 protein. The sample has 300,000 to 450,000 distinct CDR3 sequences; about 5.1% are singletons. This clonotype was detected ten times or more. Its antigen is still unknown. There are 13 residues in the CDR3. Germline CDR1 reads SQVTM; CDR2 reads ANQGSEA. Deletions cut 4 bases from V and 3 bases from J, with 10 bases between. Time point denoted: pre-sensitization, week 0. This sample's treatment: therapeutic diphenylcyclopropenone sensitization with weekly scalp DPC. Blood draws came before every patch-test application. This TCR came from a woman between 50 and 59 years old with alopecia areata. Some clones in this sample may be carry-over from other donors' samples. V gene TRBV29-1 combines with J gene TRBJ1-5, with TRBD1 as a possible D gene (5 bases). The sequencing used whole blood, collected in connection with sensitization to the hapten diphenylcyclopropenone (DPC). The CDR3 is CSVAQGLNQPQHF. CDR3 coding DNA: TGCAGCGTTGCCCAGGGACTCAATCAGCCCCAGCATTTT.